The text below deals with one T cell receptor beta chain. The data belong to a study of cytomegalovirus exposure and HLA in healthy donors. The CDR3 has 15 residues. CDR1 and CDR2 (germline): SGHRS, YFSETQ. The V end lost 3 bases, the J end lost 3 bases, and 14 bases lay between the germline ends. PCR involved 60 Vbeta and 13 Jbeta primers. TCRdb's copy holds only in-frame clones and misses some; the assay was immunoSEQ multiplex PCR. This repertoire shows approximately 240,000 clones, 82% found once; its top ten account for more than 0.45%. The V and J genes are TRBV5-1 and TRBJ2-3, with D tentatively TRBD1 (5 bases). This receptor was taken from a woman aged 40-49 years in good health and CMV-seronegative. Sequenced material: PBMCs. CDR3 protein: CASSSDTTGTDTQYF. As DNA, the CDR3 is TGCGCCAGCAGCTCGGACACTACAGGAACAGATACGCAGTATTTT.